One sample yielded the 2 T cell receptor beta chains listed below, sequenced in a study of cytomegalovirus exposure and HLA in healthy donors. It was with 60 Vbeta and 13 Jbeta primers that the PCR ran. Clones were read by immunoSEQ multiplex PCR, and TCRdb kept only the in-frame ones, dropping some. The sample lists around 130,000 clones, roughly four fifths occurring once. The sequenced sample was PBMCs. The receptors were gathered from a male donor in good health and CMV-seropositive.

The chain has TRBV25-1 and TRBJ2-5; D gene ambiguous. CDR1 and CDR2 (germline): MGHDK, SYGVNS. V was shortened by 2 bases and J by 5 bases, with 12 bases between the two germline ends. The CDR3 runs 14 residues. The CDR3 loop is CASSEARVAETQYF. The CDR3, as DNA: TGTGCCAGCAGTGAAGCACGGGTCGCCGAGACCCAGTACTTC.

The chain links TRBV9 to TRBJ1-2; TRBD1 is a possible D gene (6 bases). Germline lookup yields CDR1 SGDLS and CDR2 YYNGEE. The CDR3 length is 14 residues. Trimming shortened V by 1 base and J by 6 bases, and 13 bases separated the two germline ends. The CDR3 protein is CASSVFGQGNGYTF. The CDR3 DNA follows: TGTGCCAGCAGCGTATTCGGTCAGGGGAATGGCTACACCTTC.